A single sample is the source of the 32 T cell receptor beta chains below, sequenced in a study of T cells in Graves' hyperthyroidism and ophthalmopathy. RNA transcripts were the template for amplifying TCR beta CDR3 regions. An initial round of RT-PCR targeting the TCR CDR3 relied on the HTBI primer set. Each CDR3 protein gets one entry after TCRdb re-called the multiplex PCR reads with MiXCR. In the table there are about 250,000 distinct CDR3 sequences, over 20% of which are singletons. The specimen sequenced was blood. Receptors originate from a woman between 40 and 50 years old with Graves' ophthalmopathy.

This clonotype was found many times. V gene TRBV6-1 combines with J gene TRBJ1-1; 8 bases fit TRBD1. Per the germline V gene, CDR1 is MNHNS and CDR2 is SASEGT. V trimming: 7 bases; J trimming: 4 bases; junction bases outside the gene matches: 11. The CDR3 contains 15 residues. CDR3 sequence (DNA): TGTGCCAGCATGAAACAGGGGGGCATGGTCACTGAAGCTTTCTTT. This codes for CASMKQGGMVTEAFF.

This clonotype was recorded at least ten times. This chain connects TRBV7-6 to TRBJ1-3; the D gene is possibly TRBD1 (6 bases). Trimming shortened V by 2 bases and J by 0 bases, and 26 bases separated the two germline ends. This CDR3 spans 21 amino acids. CDR1 and CDR2 from the germline V gene are SGHVS and FNYEAQ. CDR3 nucleotide sequence: TGTGCCAGCAGCTTAAGCCCCGGGGCAGGGGTAATCCGAAGCTCTGGAAACACCATATATTTT. As protein: CASSLSPGAGVIRSSGNTIYF.

A few counts support this clonotype. The chain has TRBV4-2 and TRBJ2-5; 10 nucleotides line up with TRBD2. J lost 5 bases, V lost 1 base, and 4 bases had no gene match. Germline values: CDR1 LGHNA, CDR2 YNFKEQ. The CDR3 has 15 amino acids. For the CDR3, the DNA is TGTGCCAGCAGCCAAGGGGAGCGGGAGGGGGAGACCCAGTACTTC. Residues: CASSQGEREGETQYF.

The sample holds many counts of this clonotype. This chain links TRBV12-3 or TRBV12-4 with TRBJ2-5; D is uncertain. CDR3 size: 15 residues. V dropped 6 bases and J dropped 6 bases, with 20 bases sitting between them. Written as DNA, the CDR3 is TGTGCCAGCAGCCCCGTAGGGCCCGCCGTAAAGACCCAGTACTTC. Amino acids: CASSPVGPAVKTQYF.

This clonotype was found many times. V gene TRBV12-3 or TRBV12-4 combines with J gene TRBJ1-5; 9 bases line up with TRBD1. The CDR3 consists of 14 residues. The trim removed 5 bases at V and 6 bases at J, leaving 5 bases unmatched. CDR3 DNA sequence: TGTGCCAGCAGTCTAGGGACAGGGAGTCAGCCCCAGCATTTT. It yields the protein CASSLGTGSQPQHF.

This clonotype was seen many times. V usage is TRBV10-3 and J usage is TRBJ2-5; possible D gene TRBD2, 7 bases. This CDR3 has 14 residues. Germline assignment: CDR1 ENHRY and CDR2 SYGVKD. V lost 6 bases to trimming and J lost 2 bases, with 13 bases between them. The CDR3 DNA is TGTGCCATCAGCGAGGGGGGGGCACAAGAGACCCAGTACTTC. Residues: CAISEGGAQETQYF.

This clonotype was seen repeatedly, ten times or more. V usage is TRBV5-1 and J usage is TRBJ2-7, with 14 bases that match TRBD2. Germline loops: CDR1 SGHRS, CDR2 YFSETQ. V lost 2 bases, J lost 1 base, and 5 bases stayed unmatched. The CDR3 extends over 17 amino acids. The CDR3 region has the DNA TGCGCCAGCAGCTTTGGGACTAGCGGGAGTACGTCCTACGAGCAGTACTTC. Its translation: CASSFGTSGSTSYEQYF. Together with reference TRBV5-1 and TRBJ2-7, the CDR3 gives the full variable domain: KAGVTQTPRYLIKTRGQQVTLSCSPISGHRSVSWYQQTPGQGLQFLFEYFSETQRNKGNFPGRFSGRQFSNSRSEMNVSTLELGDSALYLCASSFGTSGSTSYEQYFGPGTRLTVT.

There are a few counts of this clonotype. The V gene is TRBV10-3, the J gene TRBJ1-1, with a tentative D call TRBD1 (6 bases). Per the germline V gene, CDR1 is ENHRY and CDR2 is SYGVKD. CDR3 length: 13 amino acids. V was clipped by 7 bases and J by 4 bases, with 13 bases between them. As DNA, the CDR3 is TGTGCCATCAATGGGGGGGGGGCCACTGAAGCTTTCTTT. This gives the protein CAINGGGATEAFF.

This clonotype was found many times. The chain employs TRBV20-1 and TRBJ2-5; TRBD1 matches 9 bases. J gave up 6 bases and V 0 bases, and 11 bases lay outside the gene matches. Germline values: CDR1 DFQATT, CDR2 SNEGSKA (reference sequence). There are 16 residues in the CDR3. DNA for the CDR3: TGCAGTGCTAGAGATTTGACAGGGGGTACTGGAAAGACCCAGTACTTC. The encoded protein is CSARDLTGGTGKTQYF.

This clonotype was recorded many times. This chain joins TRBV30 and TRBJ2-2; tentatively, D is TRBD2 (5 bases). This CDR3 contains 14 residues. The V and J ends lost 2 bases and 4 bases respectively, with 11 bases between them. CDR1 and CDR2 from the germline V gene are GTSNPN and SVGIG (reference sequence). The CDR3 nucleotides read TGTGCCTGGAGTAGCTATGCGGGCACCGGGGAGCTGTTTTTT. It yields the protein CAWSSYAGTGELFF.

This clonotype was counted at least ten times. CDR3 region: CASSFGREAYHSYEQYF. As DNA, the CDR3 is TGTGCCAGCAGTTTCGGGCGGGAGGCCTACCACTCCTACGAGCAGTACTTC. The chain joins TRBV28 to TRBJ2-7; 8 positions match TRBD2. CDR1 MDHEN and CDR2 SYDVKM come from the germline V gene. V lost 3 bases to trimming and J lost 0 bases; unmatched junction nucleotides: 10. The CDR3 totals 17 residues.

Concerning this clonotype itself: The junction departs from germline at one end; a sequencing error may be responsible. The rearrangement joins TRBV27 to TRBJ2-6; D may match TRBD1 or TRBD2 (5 bases each). The CDR3 is made up of 14 amino acids. Germline V CDR1 and CDR2: MNHEY, SMNVEV (reference sequence). The DNA of the CDR3 is TGTGCCAGCAGTGGGGGTCCTGGGGCCAACGCCCTGACTTTC. This sequence encodes CASSGGPGANALTF.

This clonotype was seen many times. The chain employs TRBV20-1 and TRBJ1-6; D is perhaps TRBD1 (6 bases). Germline CDR1 DFQATT, CDR2 SNEGSKA (reference sequence). CDR3 length: 13 amino acids. The V and J ends lost 4 bases and 6 bases respectively, with 10 bases between them. The CDR3 reads CSANGGGNSPLHF. The CDR3 region has the DNA TGCAGTGCTAATGGGGGCGGTAATTCACCCCTCCACTTT.

In this sample, this clonotype turned up many times. The V call is TRBV30, the J call TRBJ1-1; 7 positions match TRBD1. The germline gives CDR1 GTSNPN, CDR2 SVGIG (reference sequence). This CDR3 comprises 11 residues. J was trimmed by 8 bases and V by 0 bases; bases with no gene match: 0. In DNA form, the CDR3 reads TGTGCCTGGAGTGTGGACAGGGAAGCTTTCTTT. Translation gives CAWSVDREAFF.

This chain links TRBV20-1 with TRBJ2-7; a weak D match, TRBD2 (5 bases). This CDR3 spans 15 amino acids. Germline V gene data show CDR1 as DFQATT and CDR2 as SNEGSKA (reference sequence). V dropped 3 bases and J dropped 0 bases, with 15 bases sitting between them. As DNA, the CDR3 is TGCAGTGCTAGGATAGCCGGGGTTTCCTCCTACGAGCAGTACTTC. Protein product: CSARIAGVSSYEQYF.

This clonotype occurred many times. The chain joins TRBV27 to TRBJ2-2; D unresolved. The CDR3 contains 16 residues. Germline CDR1 MNHEY, CDR2 SMNVEV (reference sequence). V was cut by 3 bases and J by 2 bases, with 13 bases left in between. CDR3 DNA sequence: TGTGCCAGCAGTTTCTTTCCCAGAGGCAACACCGGGGAGCTGTTTTTT. Protein product: CASSFFPRGNTGELFF.

This clonotype was observed at least ten times. The chain has TRBV29-1 and TRBJ2-2, with D perhaps matching TRBD2 (6 bases). Trimming took 4 bases from V and 1 from J, leaving 22 bases between them. The CDR3 has 18 residues. The germline V gene has CDR1 SQVTM and CDR2 ANQGSEA. CDR3 coding DNA: TGCAGCGTTGGCCCCGGACGGGAGTTTCGTCAGAACACCGGGGAGCTGTTTTTT. Encoded protein: CSVGPGREFRQNTGELFF.

The table lists this clonotype with many counts. The junction does not match germline at one end; this may be a read error. V is TRBV29-1 and J is TRBJ2-2; 11 bases agree with TRBD2. The CDR3 extends over 16 amino acids. Germline CDR1 SQVTM, CDR2 ANQGSEA. The CDR3 loop is CSVGGSSGRNTGKLFF. CDR3 coding DNA: TGCAGCGTTGGTGGGTCTAGCGGGAGGAACACCGGGAAGCTGTTTTTT.

This clonotype was picked up many times. The V and J genes are TRBV27 and TRBJ2-5; 8 nucleotides align to TRBD2. V was pared by 2 bases and J by 1 base, with 12 bases of the junction left unmatched. This CDR3 comprises 18 residues. CDR1 and CDR2 from the germline V gene are MNHEY and SMNVEV (reference sequence). The CDR3 spells CASSLTSGSLIVQETQYF. The CDR3 region has the DNA TGTGCCAGCAGTTTAACCAGCGGGAGTCTCATCGTCCAAGAGACCCAGTACTTC.

The chain recombines TRBV12-3 or TRBV12-4 with TRBJ2-7, with TRBD1 matching 9 bases. The CDR3 has 15 residues. The trim removed 4 bases at V and 2 bases at J, leaving 6 bases unmatched. Written as DNA, the CDR3 is TGTGCCAGCAGTTCTAAGGACAGGGGACCCTACGAGCAGTACTTC. Translating it yields CASSSKDRGPYEQYF.

The chain joins TRBV6-2 or TRBV6-3 to TRBJ1-2; D remains unclear. This CDR3 is 13 amino acids long. In germline, CDR1 is MNHEY, CDR2 SVGEGT. The ends were cut back, 7 bases at V and 8 bases at J, with 17 bases in the middle. The CDR3 nucleotides read TGTGCCAGCACCCCCGCGCGGGAGGGAGGCTACACCTTC. Its translation is CASTPAREGGYTF.

The V and J genes are TRBV6-1 and TRBJ1-2; 7 positions agree with TRBD1. The germline V gene has CDR1 MNHNS and CDR2 SASEGT. The CDR3 extends over 15 amino acids. V trimming: 5 bases; J trimming: 2 bases; junction bases outside the gene matches: 8. The CDR3 DNA is TGTGCCAGCAGTCCTGACAGGGCTAACAACTATGGCTACACCTTC. It translates to CASSPDRANNYGYTF.

The chain is built from TRBV28 and TRBJ1-2, with 7 bases that match TRBD1. CDR1 MDHEN and CDR2 SYDVKM come from the germline V gene. J gave up 10 bases and V 2 bases, and 10 bases lay outside the gene matches. The CDR3 has 14 amino acids. The CDR3 bases are TGTGCCAGCAGTTTACCGGGAACAGGGGATTTCTACACCTTC. This encodes CASSLPGTGDFYTF.

The sample holds a few counts of this clonotype. V is TRBV6-1 and J is TRBJ1-1; TRBD1 agrees at 8 bases. The length of the CDR3 is 14 residues. Germline V gene lookup returns CDR1 MNHNS and CDR2 SASEGT. V dropped 7 bases and J dropped 5; count of bases not matched to a gene: 9. The CDR3 DNA reads as TGTGCCAGCATCGAACAGGGGGATGGGACTGAAGCTTTCTTT. This translates into CASIEQGDGTEAFF.

The chain joins TRBV7-3 to TRBJ1-2, with D perhaps TRBD1 (5 bases). The V end was cut by 3 bases, the J end by 13 bases, with 18 bases between. In germline, CDR1 is SGHTA, CDR2 FQGTGA. CDR3 length: 13 amino acids. The CDR3 loop is CASSFEDGGIITF. In DNA form, the CDR3 reads TGTGCCAGCAGCTTCGAAGATGGGGGGATTATCACCTTC.

There are many counts of this clonotype. The J gene is TRBJ2-7, the V gene TRBV27; a possible D gene is TRBD1 (6 bases). The V gene lost 5 bases and the J gene lost 2 bases, with 10 bases spanning the gap. The germline CDR1 and CDR2 sequences are MNHEY and SMNVEV (reference sequence). CDR3 length equals 13 residues. CDR3 in DNA: TGTGCCAGCAGTCGAAAGGGGGCCTACGAGCAGTACTTC. This sequence encodes CASSRKGAYEQYF.

This clonotype has more than one count but fewer than ten. The V call is TRBV29-1, the J call TRBJ2-5; D may be TRBD2 (5 bases). Germline V CDR1 and CDR2: SQVTM, ANQGSEA. The CDR3 loop spans 11 amino acids. Trimming removed 4 bases from V and 5 bases from J, with 8 bases in between. The CDR3 DNA sequence: TGCAGCGTTGCCGGGGTCGAGACCCAGTACTTC. It is translated as CSVAGVETQYF.

This clonotype has ten or more counts. The chain joins TRBV6-4 to TRBJ1-3, with D possibly being TRBD1 (5 bases). Looked up from germline, CDR1 is MRHNA and CDR2 is SNTAGT. The CDR3 consists of 17 residues. Trimming took off 7 bases at V and 3 bases at J, with 22 bases between the two ends. The CDR3 DNA reads as TGTGCCAGCAAGGGGTCCTGGGGGTCAGAGGATGGAAACACCATATATTTT. Protein sequence: CASKGSWGSEDGNTIYF.

This clonotype was counted many times. This sequence joins TRBV12-3 or TRBV12-4 and TRBJ2-6; D may be TRBD1 (5 bases). The V gene lost 0 bases and the J gene lost 2 bases, with 11 bases spanning the gap. CDR3 length: 17 residues. DNA for the CDR3: TGTGCCAGCAGTTTAGCTCAGGGCTTGGCTGGGGCCAACGTCCTGACTTTC. This translates into CASSLAQGLAGANVLTF.

Turning to this clonotype: Compared with germline, one end of the junction differs, possibly owing to a read error. The chain uses TRBV6-2 or TRBV6-3 and TRBJ2-7; D might be TRBD2 (5 bases). This CDR3 spans 12 amino acids. Germline V gives CDR1 MNHEY, CDR2 SVGEGT. The CDR3 sequence: CASNSGVYEQSF. CDR3 nucleotides: TGTGCCAGCAACTCCGGGGTTTACGAGCAGTCCTTC.

Notes on this clonotype: This may stem from a read error, because a much larger clone lies one nucleotide away. The rearrangement uses TRBV6-4 and TRBJ2-5; 7 positions agree with TRBD2. Germline V gene data show CDR1 as MRHNA and CDR2 as SNTAGT. The CDR3 has 13 amino acids. DNA of the CDR3: TGTGTCACCCGCCCGGGGGGAAAAGAGACCCAGTACTTC. It translates to CVTRPGGKETQYF.

V and J are TRBV7-6 and TRBJ2-7, with 7 positions matching TRBD1. The germline CDR1 and CDR2 sequences are SGHVS and FNYEAQ. Trimming cost V 5 bases and J 9 bases; bases outside gene matches: 7. This CDR3 has 12 residues. The CDR3 region is CASSPDRILQYF. DNA of the CDR3: TGTGCCAGCAGCCCGGACAGGATTTTGCAGTACTTC.